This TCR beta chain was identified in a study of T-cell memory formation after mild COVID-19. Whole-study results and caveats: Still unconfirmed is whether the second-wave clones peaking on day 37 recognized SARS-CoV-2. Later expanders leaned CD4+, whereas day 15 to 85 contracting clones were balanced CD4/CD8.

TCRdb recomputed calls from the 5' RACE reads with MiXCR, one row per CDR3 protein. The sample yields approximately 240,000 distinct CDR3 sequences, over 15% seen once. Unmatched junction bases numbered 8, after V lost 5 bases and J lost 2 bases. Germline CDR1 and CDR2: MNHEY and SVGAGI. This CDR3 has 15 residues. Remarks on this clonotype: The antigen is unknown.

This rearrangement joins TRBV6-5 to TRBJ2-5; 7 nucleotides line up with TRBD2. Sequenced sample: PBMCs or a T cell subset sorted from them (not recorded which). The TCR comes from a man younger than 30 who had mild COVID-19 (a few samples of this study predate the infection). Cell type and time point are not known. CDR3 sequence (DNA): TGTGCCAGCAGTCGCGGGGGTGCCATACAAGAGACCCAGTACTTC. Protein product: CASSRGGAIQETQYF.